This record covers a single T cell receptor beta chain. This sample was taken from a study of blood T cell repertoires in COVID-19. Germline values: CDR1 SEHNR, CDR2 FQNEAQ (reference sequence). There are 11 residues in the CDR3. Trimming took 5 bases from V and 6 from J, leaving 7 bases between them. Measured with immunoSEQ multiplex PCR; TCRdb has only the in-frame clones, and not every one. The sample consists of roughly 280,000 clones, roughly 85% of them appearing once. The TCR originated in a woman aged 70 to 79 with acute or convalescent COVID-19. V gene TRBV7-9 combines with J gene TRBJ1-2; no reliable D call. The sequencing input was peripheral blood. CDR3 in amino acids: CASSQRDGYTF. CDR3 nucleotides: TGTGCCAGCAGCCAGCGAGATGGCTACACCTTC.